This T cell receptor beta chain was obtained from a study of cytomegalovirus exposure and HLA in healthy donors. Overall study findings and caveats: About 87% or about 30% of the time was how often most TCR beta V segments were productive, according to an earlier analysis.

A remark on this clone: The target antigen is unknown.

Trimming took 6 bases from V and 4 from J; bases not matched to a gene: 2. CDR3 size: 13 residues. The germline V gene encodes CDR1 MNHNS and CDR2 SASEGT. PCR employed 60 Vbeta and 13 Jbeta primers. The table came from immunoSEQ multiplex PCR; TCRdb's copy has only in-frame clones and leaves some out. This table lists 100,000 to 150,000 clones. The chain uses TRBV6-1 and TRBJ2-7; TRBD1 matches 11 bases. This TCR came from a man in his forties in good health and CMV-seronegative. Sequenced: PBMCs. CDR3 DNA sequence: TGTGCCAGCAGCCGGGACAGGGGGTACGAGCAGTACTTC. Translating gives CASSRDRGYEQYF.